A single TCR beta chain is shown here with its context. This clonotype was seen many times. Its antigen remains unidentified. No per-base quality is available; no much larger clone lies one base away. TCR beta repertoires were profiled from peripheral blood of roughly 13 young patients with multiple sclerosis to demonstrate the VDJtools post-analysis software. Multiple sclerosis patients were children and adolescents aged roughly 6 to 15 years. This sample was taken from a study of post-analysis software for immune sequencing data (dated by TCRdb to the mid-2010s). About the investigation overall: Relapsing-remitting, secondary progressive and progressive-relapsing multiple sclerosis were recorded as disease courses, and subtype annotation was lacking for some patients. The patient repertoires were compared against about 10 previously published healthy control repertoires obtained from donors aged roughly 6 to 25 years. A subset of samples was prepared in parallel using single-end sample barcoding, then pooled and co-amplified after Illumina adapter ligation.

Results and caveats for the whole study, not just this receptor: Multiple sclerosis patients had significantly lower normalized Chao1 diversity than controls, a result that suggests substantial peripheral T-cell clonal expansion. Direct clustering with F measure showed strong co-clustering of samples prepared in the same batch, prompting a batch-effect correction. Patients showed significantly higher frequencies than controls for roughly five TRBV segments, among them TRBV5-6, TRBV5-1 and TRBV20-1. The control group was slightly older than the multiple sclerosis patient group.

Libraries were made using PCR. Sequencing instrument: Illumina HiSeq 2500. To reduce PCR and sequencing biases, unique molecular identifiers were incorporated into the TCR beta cDNA libraries. About 500,000 cDNA molecules were obtained for every 1 to 10 million input T cells, so each molecule roughly corresponded to one T cell. The patient libraries were prepared and sequenced with the same protocol used for the earlier healthy control dataset. Samples belonging to the same batch were prepared together, multiplexed and sequenced on a shared HiSeq lane. On the study's bioinformatics: MIGEC was used to process the raw barcoded reads, and molecular identifier groups with only a single read were discarded before consensus assembly and CDR3 extraction. Clonotype tables were post-analysed with VDJtools, and diversity was normalized by down-sampling all datasets to the smallest sample size. To correct batch-related cross-sample contamination, repertoire overlap clustering matched CDR3 amino acid sequences but not nucleotide sequences. TCRdb reprocessed the public reads (quality trimming at Q25 with fastp, clone calling with MiXCR) and kept in-frame beta chains. Each record represents a unique CDR3 protein, reported with the most common genes and DNA among its rows. The V and J calls come from TCRdb's annotation, not from the publication. For this sample the table gives roughly 540,000 distinct CDR3 sequences, of which less than 40% were detected only once. Approximately 5.4% of the sample rests with the top ten.

V and J are truncated by 2 bases and 4 bases respectively, leaving an intervening sequence of 13 bases. Measured from the cysteine to the phenylalanine, the CDR3 is 14 residues long. Left in the record is the CDR3 DNA by itself, 42 bases read in frame from the first base. The germline V gene (reference sequence) supplies CDR1 DFQATT and CDR2 SNEGSKA. The sequencing sample was made of blood. The clonotype was recovered from a girl under 18 with multiple sclerosis. Rearrangement joined TRBV20-1 to TRBJ2-3, with a tentative D gene TRBD2 over 5 matching bases. The CDR3 loop reads CSARYYMEADTQYF. The DNA sequence reads TGCAGTGCTAGATATTACATGGAGGCAGATACGCAGTATTTT.